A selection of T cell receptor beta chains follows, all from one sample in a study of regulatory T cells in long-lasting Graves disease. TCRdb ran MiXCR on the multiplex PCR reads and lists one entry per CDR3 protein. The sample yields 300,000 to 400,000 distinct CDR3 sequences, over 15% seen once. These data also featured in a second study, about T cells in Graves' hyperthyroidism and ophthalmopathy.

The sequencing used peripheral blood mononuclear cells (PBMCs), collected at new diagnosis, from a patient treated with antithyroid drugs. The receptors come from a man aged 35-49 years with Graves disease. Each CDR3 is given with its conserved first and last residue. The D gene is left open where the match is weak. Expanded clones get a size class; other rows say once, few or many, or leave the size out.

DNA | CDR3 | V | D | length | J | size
TGTGCCAGCAGCCAAACACCTGGGACAGACACCTACGAGCAGTACTTC | CASSQTPGTDTYEQYF | TRBV6-1 | TRBD1 | 16 | TRBJ2-7 | -
TGTGCCAGCAGCTTGTTTAGTAATGAAAAACTGTTTTTT | CASSLFSNEKLFF | TRBV7-9 | - | 13 | TRBJ1-4 | -
TGTGCCAGCAGCTATAGCCCTAGCAATCAGCCCCAGCATTTT | CASSYSPSNQPQHF | TRBV4-2 | - | 14 | TRBJ1-5 | many
TGTGCCAGCAGTTGGACAGGCAGGAACACTGAAGCTTTCTTT | CASSWTGRNTEAFF | TRBV6-9 | TRBD1 | 14 | TRBJ1-1 | many
TGTGCCAGCAGCTTACAGGGGGCGGTTGGTGGCTACACCTTC | CASSLQGAVGGYTF | TRBV7-2 | TRBD1 | 14 | TRBJ1-2 | few
TGTGCCAGCCTGATCTTCGAAGGGGGGCGTACTGAAGCTTTCTTT | CASLIFEGGRTEAFF | TRBV2 | - | 15 | TRBJ1-1 | many
TGTGCCAGCAGCTTAGCGGGTATCTCCTACAATGAGCAGTTCTTC | CASSLAGISYNEQFF | TRBV27 | TRBD2 | 15 | TRBJ2-1 | -
TGTGCCAGCAGTCTGACCCGGGACAGGGGGATCTATGGCTACACCTTC | CASSLTRDRGIYGYTF | TRBV28 | TRBD1 | 16 | TRBJ1-2 | -
TGTGCCAGCAGCCAAGATTTACAGTTCGCAACTAATGAAAAACTGTTTTTT | CASSQDLQFATNEKLFF | TRBV3-1 | - | 17 | TRBJ1-4 | -
TGTGCCAGCAGCACCCGACAGCTCTCTGGAAACACCATATATTTT | CASSTRQLSGNTIYF | TRBV12-3/TRBV12-4 | - | 15 | TRBJ1-3 | few